This TCR beta chain was sequenced for a study of T cells in Graves' hyperthyroidism and ophthalmopathy. Germline trimming cut 3 bases from V and 6 bases from J; bases unmatched to any gene: 17. The germline CDR1 and CDR2 sequences are LNHDA and SQIVND (reference sequence). CDR3 length: 17 residues. This clonotype was seen repeatedly, ten times or more. The authors took PBMCs from 10 ml fresh peripheral blood. TCR beta CDR3 region amplification was performed from RNA transcripts. RT-PCR in the first round (using the HTBI primer set) targeted the TCR CDR3. TCRdb analysed the multiplex PCR reads with MiXCR anew, one entry per CDR3 protein. The table records around 610,000 distinct CDR3 sequences, under 15% of them present only once.

The sequence was collected from a woman in her thirties or forties with Graves' ophthalmopathy. V usage is TRBV19 and J usage is TRBJ2-7; 7 nucleotides agree with TRBD1. Sequenced sample: blood. In DNA, the CDR3 is TGTGCCAGTAGTATGCGATCCTGGGACAGTTTATTCGGCGAGCAGTACTTC. This codes for CASSMRSWDSLFGEQYF.